Sequencing of this TCR beta chain was carried out in a study of Ad26.COV2.S vaccination and SARS-CoV-2 variants. At the level of the study: Within the COV1001 Ad26.COV2.S trial arm, the donor was enrolled. Ad26.COV2.S given intramuscularly, once or twice 56 days apart.

This clone was observed a few times. Stated treatment: about 20 received Ad26.COV2.S at low or high dose, single or two shots; 5 received placebo; per-sample allocation not given. Day 63 after the first injection of vaccine or placebo was the sampling time. Between the trimmed V and J ends, which lost 1 base and 7 bases, there was a span of 11 bases. CDR3 length: 13 residues. Germline values: CDR1 LGHNA, CDR2 YSLEER. This table comes from immunoSEQ multiplex PCR, and its TCRdb copy is limited to in-frame clones, with some not included. The sample has roughly 420,000 clones; roughly 88% are singletons.

Material: peripheral blood, obtained in a trial of Ad26.COV2.S vaccine versus placebo. This TCR was recovered from a person aged 18-60 years who received the Ad26.COV2.S COVID-19 vaccine or a placebo. The rearrangement links TRBV4-3 to TRBJ2-7, with TRBD2 as a possible D gene (5 bases). The CDR3 reads CASSQVPSGEQYF. CDR3 nucleotide sequence: TGCGCCAGCAGCCAAGTTCCCTCGGGGGAGCAGTACTTC.